This T cell receptor (beta chain) stems from a study of beta chain features in type 1 diabetes. Trimming left V 4 bases short and J 2 bases short, with 4 bases between. The V gene's germline CDR1 is LNHDA and CDR2 SQIVND (reference sequence). There are 12 residues in the CDR3. Expressed TCRB transcripts were sequenced because the entire RNA isolate underwent reverse transcription. Libraries were prepared by immunoSEQ multiplex PCR; TCRdb keeps only in-frame clonotypes and omits some of them. The data show 350,000 or so clones, around a fifth seen once. V and J are TRBV19 and TRBJ2-3; no clear D. The clonotype originates from a woman aged 18-29 years in good health. The sequenced material came from naive CD4+ T cells from blood. The CDR3 protein is CASSTHTDTQYF. DNA for the CDR3: TGTGCCAGTAGTACCCACACAGATACGCAGTATTTT. Variable domain in full (rest from reference TRBV19 and TRBJ2-3): DGGITQSPKYLFRKEGQNVTLSCEQNLNHDAMYWYRQDPGQGLRLIYYSQIVNDFQKGDIAEGYSVSREKKESFPLTVTSAQKNPTAFYLCASSTHTDTQYFGPGTRLTVL.